Listed here are 16 T cell receptor beta chains from one sample, sequenced in a study of shared clonotypes between healthy human individuals. Naivety among CD8 cells was defined by CD45RO negativity and positive CCR7 selection, thereby excluding terminally differentiated effector memory CD45RA+ cells. Method: immunoSEQ multiplex PCR; TCRdb's copy keeps in-frame clones and lacks some. Altogether 1.5 million to 2.5 million clones are present, about 95% being singletons, with the ten largest covering under 1.5%. The sample comprised naive CD8+ T cells sorted from blood. The source is a man aged 18 to 29 in good health.

This rearrangement joins TRBV11-2 to TRBJ2-2, with a tentative D call TRBD1 (5 bases). Trimming cost V 6 bases and J 5 bases, with 16 bases left between them. The CDR3 runs 15 residues. Germline lookup yields CDR1 SGHAT and CDR2 FQNNGV. Written as DNA, the CDR3 is TGTGCCAGCAGACCAGAACCAGGGTGGACCGGGGAGCTGTTTTTT. Its translation: CASRPEPGWTGELFF.

This clone is a singleton in its sample. The chain carries TRBV5-1 and TRBJ1-4; D is undetermined. The V and J ends lost 3 bases and 10 bases respectively, with 13 bases between them. This CDR3 has 13 amino acids. CDR1 SGHRS and CDR2 YFSETQ come from the germline V gene. The CDR3 DNA reads as TGCGCCAGCAGCTCAGAAGGGTTCGGAAAACTGTTTTTT. Amino acid sequence: CASSSEGFGKLFF.

The chain has TRBV7-9 and TRBJ1-1; D not resolved. This CDR3 contains 15 residues. V was pared by 1 base and J by 3 bases, with 12 bases between. CDR1 and CDR2 from the germline V gene are SEHNR and FQNEAQ (reference sequence). In nucleotides, the CDR3 is TGTGCCAGCAGCTTAGATGGGGTCCTGGACACTGAAGCTTTCTTT. This sequence encodes CASSLDGVLDTEAFF. Combining the CDR3 with reference TRBV7-9 and TRBJ1-1 gives the whole variable domain DTGVSQNPRHKITKRGQNVTFRCDPISEHNRLYWYRQTLGQGPEFLTYFQNEAQLEKSRLLSDRFSAERPKGSFSTLEIQRTEQGDSAMYLCASSLDGVLDTEAFFGQGTRLTVV.

V and J are TRBV19 and TRBJ1-6; D ambiguous. The CDR3 has 14 residues. CDR1 LNHDA and CDR2 SQIVND come from the germline V gene (reference sequence). The V gene lost 7 bases and the J gene lost 7 bases, with 14 bases spanning the gap. The CDR3, as DNA: TGTGCCAGTACCTCCCGGGCCCTAAATTCACCCCTCCACTTT. Its translation: CASTSRALNSPLHF.

This clone was observed once. The genes are TRBV19 and TRBJ2-2; D remains ambiguous. CDR3 size: 11 residues. Germline CDR1 reads LNHDA; CDR2 reads SQIVND (reference sequence). Trimming removed 3 bases from V and 8 bases from J, with 4 bases in between. CDR3 loop: CASSMPGELFF. The CDR3 nucleotides read TGTGCCAGTAGTATGCCAGGGGAGCTGTTTTTT. The whole variable domain, filled in from reference TRBV19 and TRBJ2-2, reads DGGITQSPKYLFRKEGQNVTLSCEQNLNHDAMYWYRQDPGQGLRLIYYSQIVNDFQKGDIAEGYSVSREKKESFPLTVTSAQKNPTAFYLCASSMPGELFFGEGSRLTVL.

The chain combines TRBV5-4 with TRBJ2-3; D remains ambiguous. Trimming left V 6 bases short and J 2 bases short, with 10 bases between. This CDR3 contains 13 residues. CDR1 SGHNT and CDR2 YYREEE come from the germline V gene (reference sequence). The CDR3 coding sequence is TGTGCCAGCAACCTACACAACACAGATACGCAGTATTTT. Translated: CASNLHNTDTQYF.

The chain has TRBV5-5 and TRBJ1-2, with D maybe TRBD1 (5 bases). V was shortened by 4 bases and J by 7 bases, with 14 bases between the two germline ends. CDR3 length equals 13 residues. Per germline, CDR1 SGHKS and CDR2 YYEKEE (reference sequence). The CDR3 DNA reads TGTGCCAGCAGCGCGGCAGGGTTGTTTGGCTACACCTTC. Translating gives CASSAAGLFGYTF.

The J gene is TRBJ2-1, the V gene TRBV4-1, with TRBD1 matching 10 bases. Trimming at V came to 0 bases and at J to 8 bases, leaving 13 bases not matched to a gene. The CDR3 runs 18 residues. Germline CDR1 reads MGHRA; CDR2 reads YSYEKL. The CDR3 loop is CASSQEGPGQGFRDEQFF. The CDR3 nucleotides are TGCGCCAGCAGCCAAGAGGGGCCGGGACAGGGGTTTAGGGATGAGCAGTTCTTC.

The genes are TRBV27 and TRBJ2-1; D gene uncertain. Germline CDR1 reads MNHEY; CDR2 reads SMNVEV (reference sequence). The CDR3 length is 15 residues. V was trimmed by 9 bases and J by 0 bases, leaving 15 bases between them. The CDR3 region has the DNA TGTGCCAGTGGTTCGATACCCAGCTCCTACAATGAGCAGTTCTTC. Its translation: CASGSIPSSYNEQFF.

Here the CDR3 DNA reads TGTGCCAGCAGTTTTTCGCCGGGGACAGGGGCCGCTAACTATGGCTACACCTTC. Translation gives CASSFSPGTGAANYGYTF. J is TRBJ1-2 and V is TRBV27; 10 bases align to TRBD1. Per germline, CDR1 MNHEY and CDR2 SMNVEV (reference sequence). V gave up 3 bases and J gave up 0 bases; unmatched junction bases: 10. CDR3 length: 18 amino acids.

This rearrangement joins TRBV7-9 to TRBJ2-1; D possibly matches TRBD1 or TRBD2 (5 bases each). In germline, CDR1 is SEHNR, CDR2 FQNEAQ (reference sequence). The V and J ends lost 3 bases and 14 bases respectively, with 17 bases between them. The CDR3 is 13 amino acids. CDR3 sequence (DNA): TGTGCCAGCAGCTTGGGGGATCGGGGTGGGGAGTTCTTC. Its protein is CASSLGDRGGEFF.

V is TRBV6-5 and J is TRBJ2-7; 7 bases map to TRBD2. This CDR3 has 15 amino acids. V shed 8 bases and J 2 bases; nucleotides not matched to a gene: 12. Germline V gene sequence: CDR1 MNHEY, CDR2 SVGAGI. The chain's CDR3 is CASSTFPSGTYEQYF. In DNA, the CDR3 is TGTGCCAGCTCCACTTTTCCTAGCGGAACCTACGAGCAGTACTTC.

The genes are TRBV7-6 and TRBJ2-5; 12 bases agree with TRBD2. The CDR3 covers 18 residues. V shed 4 bases, J shed 5 bases, and the junction held 14 bases outside the gene matches. Germline CDR1 is SGHVS and CDR2 is FNYEAQ. CDR3: CASSSTLAGGRWTETQYF. The DNA for the CDR3 is TGTGCCAGCAGCTCTACCCTAGCGGGGGGGAGATGGACGGAGACCCAGTACTTC.

The chain joins TRBV10-3 to TRBJ1-1; D is unclear. The CDR3 has 11 amino acids. The V end lost 3 bases, the J end lost 8 bases, and 7 bases lay between the germline ends. In germline, CDR1 is ENHRY, CDR2 SYGVKD. The CDR3 nucleotides read TGTGCCATCAGTGATGAGTGGGAAGCTTTCTTT. Its protein product is CAISDEWEAFF.

The V gene is TRBV4-1, the J gene TRBJ1-1; D gene uncertain. CDR3 length: 17 amino acids. V was shortened by 1 base and J by 2 bases, with 17 bases between the two germline ends. The germline CDR1 and CDR2 sequences are MGHRA and YSYEKL. This CDR3 is CASSQVGSPGPNTEAFF. Written as DNA, the CDR3 is TGCGCCAGCAGCCAAGTAGGGAGCCCGGGCCCCAACACTGAAGCTTTCTTT.

The V gene is TRBV5-1, the J gene TRBJ2-7, with D tentatively TRBD2 (6 bases). V was clipped by 0 bases and J by 2 bases, with 9 bases between them. Germline assignment: CDR1 SGHRS and CDR2 YFSETQ. CDR3 size: 14 residues. CDR3 protein: CASSLGGEAYEQYF. CDR3 nucleotides: TGCGCCAGCAGCTTGGGAGGGGAGGCCTACGAGCAGTACTTC.